This T cell receptor beta chain was profiled in a study of shared clonotypes between healthy human individuals. Using immunoSEQ multiplex PCR, the repertoire was profiled, and TCRdb retains in-frame clones only, with some absent. The table has roughly 2.2 million clones, around 92% seen once. Study results and limitations: Sampling involved blood alone; tissue repertoires likely differ.

In regard to this clone: Its antigen is unidentified.

Germline V gene data show CDR1 as LNHDA and CDR2 as SQIVND (reference sequence). The ends were cut back, 5 bases at V and 4 bases at J, with 9 bases in the middle. The CDR3 runs 13 residues. Material: naive CD4+ T cells from PBMCs. This sample's subset: CD45RA+ positively selected. This chain links TRBV19 with TRBJ1-5; no firm D call. The sequence was collected from a young man in good health. Some clones in this sample may be carry-over from other donors' samples. This CDR3 reads CASSQAVNQPQHF. Here the CDR3 DNA reads TGTGCCAGTAGTCAGGCGGTAAATCAGCCCCAGCATTTT.